This section outlines one TCR beta chain sequence together with its context. Its antigen is undetermined. This sample was included in a study of cytomegalovirus exposure and HLA in healthy donors. About the study: Across around 400 genotyped donors, 81% landed in the Caucasian-associated ancestry cluster.

In the PCR, 60 Vbeta and 13 Jbeta primers were used. Repertoires were generated with immunoSEQ multiplex PCR, while TCRdb's copy carries only in-frame clones and drops some. Among tens of thousands of clones listed, approximately 62% were seen once. Study-level points and caveats: The classifier, whose performance was assessed in both the original and validation cohorts, reportedly diagnosed cytomegalovirus status with high specificity and sensitivity.

Germline V gives CDR1 SGHNT, CDR2 YYREEE (reference sequence). The CDR3 loop spans 16 amino acids. V lost 0 bases and J lost 6; bases outside the gene matches: 11. Samples came from healthy bone marrow donors. Though nominally healthy at sampling, donors likely had unrecorded immune exposures. The J gene is TRBJ2-7, the V gene TRBV5-4; TRBD2 aligns across 8 bases. Sequencing was done on a sample of PBMCs. The TCR originated in a male donor in good health and CMV-seropositive. This CDR3 is CASSLDIAGRFLEQYF. CDR3 in DNA: TGTGCCAGCAGCTTGGATATAGCGGGACGTTTCCTCGAGCAGTACTTC.